This passage covers 5 T cell receptor beta chains from one sample sequenced in a study of OX40 agonist ivuxolimab in advanced cancers. Method: immunoSEQ multiplex PCR; TCRdb's copy keeps in-frame clones and lacks some. Seen here are 15,000 to 20,000 clones, over 80% observed once, and the top ten hold roughly 12%. The sequences come from CD4+ or CD8+ T cells sorted from blood, collected in a trial of the OX40 agonist ivuxolimab. These receptors originate from an adult with an advanced solid tumor such as melanoma, head and neck, liver or kidney cancer.

This clone has more than one count but fewer than ten. V gene TRBV4-1 combines with J gene TRBJ2-3; unclear D gene. The germline CDR1 and CDR2 sequences are MGHRA and YSYEKL. V was cut by 1 base and J by 1 base, with 12 bases left in between. CDR3 length: 16 amino acids. CDR3 residues: CASSQGWQRGTDTQYF. The CDR3 DNA reads as TGCGCCAGCAGCCAAGGTTGGCAGCGCGGCACAGATACGCAGTATTTT.

This clone is labeled medium-sized. The CDR3 nucleotides read TGTGCCAGCAGAGACGCCCTCACAGATACGCAGTATTTT. Translated, it gives CASRDALTDTQYF. The chain uses TRBV9 and TRBJ2-3, with no clear D. Germline lookup yields CDR1 SGDLS and CDR2 YYNGEE. CDR3 size: 13 residues. Trimming took off 5 bases at V and 2 bases at J, with 9 bases between the two ends.

The gene calls are TRBV2 and TRBJ2-7; no firm D call. Looked up from germline, CDR1 is SNHLY and CDR2 is FYNNEI. Trimming cost V 1 base and J 0 bases, with 10 bases left between them. The CDR3 spans 15 residues. DNA of the CDR3: TGTGCCAGCAGTGAAGGGCTTTACAGCTCCTACGAGCAGTACTTC. Residues: CASSEGLYSSYEQYF.

V and J are TRBV11-3 and TRBJ2-7; D may correspond to TRBD1 or TRBD2 (5 bases each). Germline CDR1 SGHNT, CDR2 YENEEA. This CDR3 comprises 17 residues. V was pared by 5 bases and J by 5 bases, with 25 bases between. The CDR3, as DNA: TGTGCCAGCAGCCTAGGCCCCCCCGGGACGGCTCCGGACGAGCAGTACTTC. Protein product: CASSLGPPGTAPDEQYF. The full variable domain, with the rest looked up from reference TRBV11-3 and TRBJ2-7, is EAGVVQSPRYKIIEKKQPVAFWCNPISGHNTLYWYLQNLGQGPELLIRYENEEAVDDSQLPKDRFSAERLKGVDSTLKIQPAELGDSAVYLCASSLGPPGTAPDEQYFGPGTRLTVT.

The chain carries TRBV15 and TRBJ2-2, with a possible D match to TRBD1 (5 bases). CDR3 length equals 17 residues. Trimming left V 7 bases short and J 6 bases short, with 24 bases between. The germline CDR1 and CDR2 sequences are LNHNV and YYDKDF (reference sequence). CDR3 DNA sequence: TGTGCCACCACCACTTTAAAGGCAGGGTTTTCATCCGGGGAGCTGTTTTTT. It is translated as CATTTLKAGFSSGELFF.